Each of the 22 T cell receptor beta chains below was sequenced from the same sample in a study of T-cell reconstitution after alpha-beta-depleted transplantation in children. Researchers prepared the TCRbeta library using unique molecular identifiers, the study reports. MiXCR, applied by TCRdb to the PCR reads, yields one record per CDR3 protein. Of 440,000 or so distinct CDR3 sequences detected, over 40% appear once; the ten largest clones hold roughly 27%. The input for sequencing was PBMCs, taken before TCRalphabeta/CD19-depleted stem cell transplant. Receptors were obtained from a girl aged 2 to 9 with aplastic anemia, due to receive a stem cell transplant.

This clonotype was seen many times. The CDR3 sequence: CASSLGRDTLTGELFF. In DNA, the CDR3 is TGCGCCAGCAGCCTAGGCAGGGACACTCTCACCGGGGAGCTGTTTTTT. This chain joins TRBV4-1 and TRBJ2-2, with D tentatively TRBD1 (6 bases). CDR1 MGHRA and CDR2 YSYEKL come from the germline V gene. This CDR3 is 16 amino acids long. The V end lost 4 bases, the J end lost 4 bases, and 16 bases lay between the germline ends.

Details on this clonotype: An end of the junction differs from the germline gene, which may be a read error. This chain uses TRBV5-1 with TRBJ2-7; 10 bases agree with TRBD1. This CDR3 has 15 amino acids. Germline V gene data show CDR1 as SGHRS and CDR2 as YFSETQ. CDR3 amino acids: CATSLDRGVSYEQYF. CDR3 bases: TGCGCCACCAGCTTGGACAGGGGGGTCTCCTACGAGCAGTACTTC.

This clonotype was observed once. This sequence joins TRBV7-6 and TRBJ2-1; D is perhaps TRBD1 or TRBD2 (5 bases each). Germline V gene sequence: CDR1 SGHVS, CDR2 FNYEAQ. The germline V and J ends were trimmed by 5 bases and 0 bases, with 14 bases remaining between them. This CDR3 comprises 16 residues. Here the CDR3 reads CASSPYAGSSYNEQFF. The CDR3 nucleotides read TGTGCCAGCAGCCCGTATGCAGGGAGCTCCTACAATGAGCAGTTCTTC.

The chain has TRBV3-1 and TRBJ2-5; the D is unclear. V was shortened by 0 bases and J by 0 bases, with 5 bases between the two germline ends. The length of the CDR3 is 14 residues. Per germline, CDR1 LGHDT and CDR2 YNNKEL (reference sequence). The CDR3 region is CASSQELYQETQYF. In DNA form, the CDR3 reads TGTGCCAGCAGCCAAGAGTTGTACCAAGAGACCCAGTACTTC.

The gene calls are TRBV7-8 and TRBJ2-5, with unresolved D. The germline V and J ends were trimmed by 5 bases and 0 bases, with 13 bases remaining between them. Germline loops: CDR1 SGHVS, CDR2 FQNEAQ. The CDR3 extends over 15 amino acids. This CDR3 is CASSPLTQYQETQYF. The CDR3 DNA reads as TGTGCCAGCAGCCCCCTTACCCAGTACCAAGAGACCCAGTACTTC.

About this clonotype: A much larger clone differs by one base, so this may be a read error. The CDR3: CSARDPDRGRFGDTF. CDR3 in DNA: TGCAGTGCTAGAGATCCTGACAGGGGGAGGTTTGGCGACACCTTC. The J gene is TRBJ1-2, the V gene TRBV20-1; 9 nucleotides line up with TRBD1. This CDR3 contains 15 residues. Germline loops: CDR1 DFQATT, CDR2 SNEGSKA (reference sequence).

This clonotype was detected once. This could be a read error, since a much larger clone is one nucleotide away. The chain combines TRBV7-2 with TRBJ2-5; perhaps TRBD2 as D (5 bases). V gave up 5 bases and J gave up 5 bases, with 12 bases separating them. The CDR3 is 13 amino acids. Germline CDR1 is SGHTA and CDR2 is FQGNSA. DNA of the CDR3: TGTGCCAGCAGCCATGACGGGGAGGAGACCCAGTACTTC. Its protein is CASSHDGEETQYF.

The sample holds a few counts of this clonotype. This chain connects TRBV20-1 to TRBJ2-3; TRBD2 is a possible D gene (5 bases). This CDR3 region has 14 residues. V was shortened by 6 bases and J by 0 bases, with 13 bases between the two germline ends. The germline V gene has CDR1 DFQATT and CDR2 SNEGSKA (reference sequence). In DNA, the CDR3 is TGCAGTGCCCCTGCGGGCCTAAGCACAGATACGCAGTATTTT. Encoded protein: CSAPAGLSTDTQYF.

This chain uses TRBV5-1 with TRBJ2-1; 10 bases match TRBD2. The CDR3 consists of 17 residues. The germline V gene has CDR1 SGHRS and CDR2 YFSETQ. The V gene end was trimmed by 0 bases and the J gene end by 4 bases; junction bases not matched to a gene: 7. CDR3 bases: TGCGCCAGCAGCTTGGGCTTCGGGACTAGCGATTACAATGAGCAGTTCTTC. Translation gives CASSLGFGTSDYNEQFF.

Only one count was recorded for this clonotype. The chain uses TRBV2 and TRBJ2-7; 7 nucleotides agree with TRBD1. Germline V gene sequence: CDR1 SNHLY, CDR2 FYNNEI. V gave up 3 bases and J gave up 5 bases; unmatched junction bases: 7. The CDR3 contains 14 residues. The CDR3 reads CASSDSTGTHEQYF. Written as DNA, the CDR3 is TGTGCCAGCAGTGACTCGACAGGGACCCACGAGCAGTACTTC.

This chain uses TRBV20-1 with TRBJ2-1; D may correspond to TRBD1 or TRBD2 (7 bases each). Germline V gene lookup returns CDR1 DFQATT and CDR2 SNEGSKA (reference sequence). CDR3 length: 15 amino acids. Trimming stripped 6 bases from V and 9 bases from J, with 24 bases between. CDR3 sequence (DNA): TGCAGTGCAGAACAGGGGAGCGGGATGGTCGGTGAGCAGTTCTTC. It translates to CSAEQGSGMVGEQFF.

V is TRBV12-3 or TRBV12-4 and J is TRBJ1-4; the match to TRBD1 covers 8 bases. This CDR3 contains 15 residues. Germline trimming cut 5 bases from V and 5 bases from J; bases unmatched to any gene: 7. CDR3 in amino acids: CASSPGQGGNEKLFF. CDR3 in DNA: TGTGCCAGCAGTCCAGGACAGGGAGGGAATGAAAAACTGTTTTTT.

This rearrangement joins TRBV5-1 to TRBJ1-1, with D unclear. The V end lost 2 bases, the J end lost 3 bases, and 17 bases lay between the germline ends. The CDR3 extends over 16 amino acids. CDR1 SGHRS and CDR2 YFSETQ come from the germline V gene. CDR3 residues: CASSLRTAGGYTEAFF. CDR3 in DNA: TGCGCCAGCAGCTTACGGACGGCCGGTGGGTACACTGAAGCTTTCTTT.

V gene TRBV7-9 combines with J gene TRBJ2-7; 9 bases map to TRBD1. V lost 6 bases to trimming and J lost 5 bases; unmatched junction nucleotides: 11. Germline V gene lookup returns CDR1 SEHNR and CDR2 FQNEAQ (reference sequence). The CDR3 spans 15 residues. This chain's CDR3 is CASSYSETGGNEQYF. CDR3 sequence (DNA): TGTGCCAGCAGTTACTCCGAAACAGGGGGCAACGAGCAGTACTTC. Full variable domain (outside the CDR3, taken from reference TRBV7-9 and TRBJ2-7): DTGVSQNPRHKITKRGQNVTFRCDPISEHNRLYWYRQTLGQGPEFLTYFQNEAQLEKSRLLSDRFSAERPKGSFSTLEIQRTEQGDSAMYLCASSYSETGGNEQYFGPGTRLTVT.

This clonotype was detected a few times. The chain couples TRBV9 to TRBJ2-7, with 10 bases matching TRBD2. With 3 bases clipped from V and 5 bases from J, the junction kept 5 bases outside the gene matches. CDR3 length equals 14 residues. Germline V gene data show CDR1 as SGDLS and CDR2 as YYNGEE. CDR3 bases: TGTGCCAGCAGCGGGGCTAGCGGGAGCCACGAGCAGTACTTC. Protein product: CASSGASGSHEQYF.

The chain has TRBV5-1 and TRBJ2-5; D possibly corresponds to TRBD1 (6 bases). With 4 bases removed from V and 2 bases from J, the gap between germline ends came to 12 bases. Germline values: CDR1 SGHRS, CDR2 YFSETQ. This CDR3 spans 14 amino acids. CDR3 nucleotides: TGCGCCAGCAGCCACGGGACATCTCAAGAGACCCAGTACTTC. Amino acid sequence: CASSHGTSQETQYF. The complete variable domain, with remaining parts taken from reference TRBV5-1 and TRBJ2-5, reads KAGVTQTPRYLIKTRGQQVTLSCSPISGHRSVSWYQQTPGQGLQFLFEYFSETQRNKGNFPGRFSGRQFSNSRSEMNVSTLELGDSALYLCASSHGTSQETQYFGPGTRLLVL.

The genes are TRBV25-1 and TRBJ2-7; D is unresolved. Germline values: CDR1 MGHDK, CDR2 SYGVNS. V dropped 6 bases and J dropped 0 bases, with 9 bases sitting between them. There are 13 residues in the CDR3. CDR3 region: CASSWQNSYEQYF. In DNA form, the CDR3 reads TGTGCCAGCAGCTGGCAGAACTCCTACGAGCAGTACTTC.

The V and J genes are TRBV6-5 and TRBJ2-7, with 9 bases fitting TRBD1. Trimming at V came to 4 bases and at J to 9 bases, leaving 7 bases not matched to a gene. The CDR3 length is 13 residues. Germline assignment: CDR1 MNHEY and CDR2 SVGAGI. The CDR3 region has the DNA TGTGCCAGCAGTTCCCGGGACAGGGTTGGGCAGTACTTC. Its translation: CASSSRDRVGQYF.

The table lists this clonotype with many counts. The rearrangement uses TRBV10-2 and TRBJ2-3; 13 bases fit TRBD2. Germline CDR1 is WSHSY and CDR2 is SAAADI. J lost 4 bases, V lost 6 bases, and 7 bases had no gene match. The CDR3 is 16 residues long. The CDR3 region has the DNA TGCGCCAGCAGACGGACTAGCGGGAGTTTGGCAGATACGCAGTATTTT. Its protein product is CASRRTSGSLADTQYF.

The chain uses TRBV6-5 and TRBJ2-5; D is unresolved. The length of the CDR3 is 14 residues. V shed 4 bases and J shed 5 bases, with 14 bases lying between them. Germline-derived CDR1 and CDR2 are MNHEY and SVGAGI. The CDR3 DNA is TGTGCCAGCAGTTCCCGTGCCCCGGTCGAGACCCAGTACTTC. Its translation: CASSSRAPVETQYF.

CDR3 bases: TGCAGCGTTGATGGGACTAATGAAAAACTGTTTTTT. Protein sequence: CSVDGTNEKLFF. The gene calls are TRBV29-1 and TRBJ1-4; D uncertain. Germline V gene data show CDR1 as SQVTM and CDR2 as ANQGSEA. Trimming cost V 3 bases and J 2 bases, with 4 bases left between them. The CDR3 has 12 residues.

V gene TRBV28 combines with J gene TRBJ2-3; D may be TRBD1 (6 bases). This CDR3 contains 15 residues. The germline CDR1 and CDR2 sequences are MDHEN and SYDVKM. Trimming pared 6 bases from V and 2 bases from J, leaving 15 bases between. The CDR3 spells CASRGAAAHTDTQYF. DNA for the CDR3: TGTGCCAGCAGGGGGGCGGCGGCACACACAGATACGCAGTATTTT.